These T cell receptor beta chains were read from a single sample in a study of beta chain features in type 1 diabetes. Sequencing was performed with immunoSEQ multiplex PCR; in TCRdb, only in-frame clones are kept and a portion is missing. The table lists 100,000 to 150,000 clones, roughly 10% of them singletons. Sequences were obtained from central memory CD4+ T cells from blood. The receptors derive from a man aged 25-45 years with type 1 diabetes. Both conserved end residues are part of each CDR3. Fields, in order: V gene, D gene, J gene, clone size, CDR3 DNA, CDR3 protein. The D gene is left open where the match is weak. Where a row states a size, it is once, few, many or the class of an expanded clone; other rows omit it.

v_gene: TRBV14
d_gene: NA
j_gene: TRBJ2-7
abundance: few
CDR3nt: TGTGCCAGCAGCCAAGATCCGACTAAAGCCGAGCAGTACTTC
CDR3aa: CASSQDPTKAEQYF

v_gene: TRBV9
d_gene: TRBD2
j_gene: TRBJ2-1
abundance: few
CDR3nt: TGTGCCAGCAGCACTAGCGGGGGCTCCTACAATGAGCAGTTCTTC
CDR3aa: CASSTSGGSYNEQFF

v_gene: TRBV27
d_gene: NA
j_gene: TRBJ1-6
abundance: NA
CDR3nt: TGTGCCAGCAGTTTAACAGGGTTTAACTCACCCCTCCACTTT
CDR3aa: CASSLTGFNSPLHF

v_gene: TRBV27
d_gene: NA
j_gene: TRBJ2-7
abundance: few
CDR3nt: TGTGCCAGCAGTTTTAGGTCTAGCGATACCTACGAGCAGTACTTC
CDR3aa: CASSFRSSDTYEQYF

v_gene: TRBV5-1
d_gene: NA
j_gene: TRBJ2-5
abundance: NA
CDR3nt: TGCGCCAGCATGGAGGGGCGAGAGACCCAGTACTTC
CDR3aa: CASMEGRETQYF

v_gene: TRBV19
d_gene: TRBD1
j_gene: TRBJ2-7
abundance: few
CDR3nt: TGTGCCAGTAGTATACACCGGGGACAGCCTCCTACGATGCAGTACTTC
CDR3aa: CASSIHRGQPPTMQYF

v_gene: TRBV9
d_gene: TRBD1
j_gene: TRBJ1-4
abundance: few
CDR3nt: TGTGCCAGCAGCGAATCAGGGGGCGAAAAACTGTTTTTT
CDR3aa: CASSESGGEKLFF

v_gene: TRBV5-1
d_gene: NA
j_gene: TRBJ2-3
abundance: few
CDR3nt: TGCGCCAGCAGCCCCCAGGGGGGCCACGATACGCAGTATTTT
CDR3aa: CASSPQGGHDTQYF

v_gene: TRBV7-2
d_gene: TRBD1
j_gene: TRBJ1-2
abundance: NA
CDR3nt: TGTGCCAGCAGCACGGGACAGGGGGGAATCGATGGCTACACCTTC
CDR3aa: CASSTGQGGIDGYTF

v_gene: TRBV5-6
d_gene: NA
j_gene: TRBJ2-6
abundance: few
CDR3nt: TGTGCCAGCAGCAGTCCGGACTTCTCTGGGGCCAACGTCCTGACTTTC
CDR3aa: CASSSPDFSGANVLTF

v_gene: TRBV18
d_gene: TRBD1
j_gene: TRBJ2-6
abundance: NA
CDR3nt: TGTGCCAGCTCACTACGGACAGGGGACTCTGGGGCCAACGTCCTGACTTTC
CDR3aa: CASSLRTGDSGANVLTF

v_gene: TRBV30
d_gene: NA
j_gene: TRBJ1-4
abundance: NA
CDR3nt: TGTGCCTGGAGTGTAAGAGGAGGCGCAACTAATGAAAAACTGTTTTTT
CDR3aa: CAWSVRGGATNEKLFF

v_gene: TRBV28
d_gene: TRBD1
j_gene: TRBJ2-3
abundance: NA
CDR3nt: TGTGCCAGCAGTTTAACCCCGGGACAGAGAGATACGCAGTATTTT
CDR3aa: CASSLTPGQRDTQYF

v_gene: TRBV4-1
d_gene: NA
j_gene: TRBJ2-7
abundance: NA
CDR3nt: TGCGCCAGCAGCCAAGATAGTGACTTAACCTACGAGCAGTACTTC
CDR3aa: CASSQDSDLTYEQYF

v_gene: TRBV5-1
d_gene: NA
j_gene: TRBJ1-6
abundance: NA
CDR3nt: TGCGCCAGCAGCAGCGGCCCGGGGAGCTCACCCCTCCACTTT
CDR3aa: CASSSGPGSSPLHF

v_gene: TRBV7-3
d_gene: TRBD2
j_gene: TRBJ2-3
abundance: NA
CDR3nt: TGTGCCAGCAGCTTAAACGGGGGGACCTATACGCAGTATTTT
CDR3aa: CASSLNGGTYTQYF

v_gene: TRBV11-2
d_gene: TRBD1
j_gene: TRBJ2-7
abundance: NA
CDR3nt: TGTGCCAGCAGCATAGACTACAGGGGACCCTACGAGCAGTACTTC
CDR3aa: CASSIDYRGPYEQYF

v_gene: TRBV15
d_gene: NA
j_gene: TRBJ1-1
abundance: few
CDR3nt: TGTGCCACCAGCAGAGAGGGAGGTTCCGGGACTGAAGCTTTCTTT
CDR3aa: CATSREGGSGTEAFF

v_gene: TRBV12-5
d_gene: NA
j_gene: TRBJ2-3
abundance: few
CDR3nt: TGTGCTAGTGGTTTGTTAACAGATACGCAGTATTTT
CDR3aa: CASGLLTDTQYF

v_gene: TRBV6-5
d_gene: TRBD1
j_gene: TRBJ1-3
abundance: NA
CDR3nt: TGTGCCAGCCAGACAGGGAGTGGAAACACCATATATTTT
CDR3aa: CASQTGSGNTIYF

v_gene: TRBV29-1
d_gene: NA
j_gene: TRBJ1-2
abundance: few
CDR3nt: TGCAGCGTCGATTCAGAGGGTTGGGGTGGCTACACCTTC
CDR3aa: CSVDSEGWGGYTF

v_gene: TRBV30
d_gene: NA
j_gene: TRBJ2-3
abundance: NA
CDR3nt: TGTGCCTGGACCCAGGGTAGCACAGATACGCAGTATTTT
CDR3aa: CAWTQGSTDTQYF

v_gene: TRBV29-1
d_gene: NA
j_gene: TRBJ2-1
abundance: few
CDR3nt: TGCAGCGTTTTAGACACCGGGACAAGGATAAACAATGAGCAGTTCTTC
CDR3aa: CSVLDTGTRINNEQFF

v_gene: TRBV30
d_gene: TRBD2
j_gene: TRBJ2-1
abundance: NA
CDR3nt: TGTGCCTGGAGTAGGCGAGCGGGGAATGAGCAGTTCTTC
CDR3aa: CAWSRRAGNEQFF

v_gene: TRBV2
d_gene: TRBD2
j_gene: TRBJ2-3
abundance: few
CDR3nt: TGTGCCAGCAGTGCGGGGGGGCTTCGCACAGATACGCAGTATTTT
CDR3aa: CASSAGGLRTDTQYF

v_gene: TRBV18
d_gene: NA
j_gene: TRBJ2-2
abundance: NA
CDR3nt: TGTGCCAGCTCACCACCCCTAACCGGGGAGCTGTTTTTT
CDR3aa: CASSPPLTGELFF

v_gene: TRBV15
d_gene: TRBD1
j_gene: TRBJ2-7
abundance: NA
CDR3nt: TGTGCCACCAGCAGGGGACAGGGGACCGAGCAGTACTTC
CDR3aa: CATSRGQGTEQYF

v_gene: TRBV23-1
d_gene: TRBD2
j_gene: TRBJ2-5
abundance: few
CDR3nt: TGCGCCAGCAGTCCCAAGCGGGGGGGCAGTTTCAAGGAGACCCAGTACTTC
CDR3aa: CASSPKRGGSFKETQYF

v_gene: TRBV28
d_gene: NA
j_gene: TRBJ1-5
abundance: NA
CDR3nt: TGTGCCAGCAGTTTACCGGGGAACAATGGGCCCCAGCATTTT
CDR3aa: CASSLPGNNGPQHF

v_gene: TRBV29-1
d_gene: TRBD1
j_gene: TRBJ1-2
abundance: few
CDR3nt: TGCAGCGTGGGACAGGGTGAAATAGGCTACACCTTC
CDR3aa: CSVGQGEIGYTF

v_gene: TRBV20-1
d_gene: NA
j_gene: TRBJ1-2
abundance: NA
CDR3nt: TGCAGTGCGGTCATGGGCGGGACCTACACCTTC
CDR3aa: CSAVMGGTYTF

v_gene: TRBV5-4
d_gene: NA
j_gene: TRBJ2-3
abundance: few
CDR3nt: TGTGCCAGCAGCTTGGCTAGAACAACAGATACGCAGTATTTT
CDR3aa: CASSLARTTDTQYF

v_gene: TRBV7-2
d_gene: TRBD2
j_gene: TRBJ2-1
abundance: NA
CDR3nt: TGTGCCAGCAGCCCTGCCGGGTGGGCGGGGGTGAGGAATGAGCAGTTCTTC
CDR3aa: CASSPAGWAGVRNEQFF

v_gene: TRBV11-2
d_gene: NA
j_gene: TRBJ2-4
abundance: NA
CDR3nt: TGTGCCAGCAGCGGAGATTTCAGGGACATTCAGTACTTC
CDR3aa: CASSGDFRDIQYF

v_gene: TRBV5-6
d_gene: NA
j_gene: TRBJ2-7
abundance: NA
CDR3nt: TGTGCCAGCAGCTTGAAGCCCGGGTACGAGCAGTACTTC
CDR3aa: CASSLKPGYEQYF

v_gene: TRBV5-6
d_gene: NA
j_gene: TRBJ2-6
abundance: few
CDR3nt: TGTGCCAGCAGCTACAGGCCCTCTGGGGCCAACGTCCTGACTTTC
CDR3aa: CASSYRPSGANVLTF

v_gene: TRBV28
d_gene: NA
j_gene: TRBJ1-5
abundance: NA
CDR3nt: TGTGCCAGCAGCCCCGGCGACAGGCAGCCCCAGCATTTT
CDR3aa: CASSPGDRQPQHF

v_gene: TRBV6-1
d_gene: NA
j_gene: TRBJ1-2
abundance: few
CDR3nt: TGTGCCAGCAGTGCTTCTCTCATAGGGGGCTATGGCTACACCTTC
CDR3aa: CASSASLIGGYGYTF

v_gene: TRBV7-9
d_gene: NA
j_gene: TRBJ1-6
abundance: few
CDR3nt: TGTGCCAGCAGCCCCAATTCAGGGGATGGCTCACCCCTCCACTTT
CDR3aa: CASSPNSGDGSPLHF

v_gene: TRBV9
d_gene: TRBD1
j_gene: TRBJ1-2
abundance: few
CDR3nt: TGTGCCAGCAGCGTGGGGACAGGGACCTATGGCTACACCTTC
CDR3aa: CASSVGTGTYGYTF

v_gene: TRBV5-4
d_gene: NA
j_gene: TRBJ2-5
abundance: few
CDR3nt: TGTGCCAGCAGCTTAGACCTCGGGGAGACCCAGTACTTC
CDR3aa: CASSLDLGETQYF

v_gene: TRBV4-1
d_gene: TRBD1
j_gene: TRBJ1-4
abundance: few
CDR3nt: TGCGCCAGCAGCCGTACAGGGGGCAGCGGTGAAAAACTGTTTTTT
CDR3aa: CASSRTGGSGEKLFF